This entry concerns a single TCR beta chain. What it binds is not known. The sample comes from a study of vaccination effects on CD4 cells after COVID-19. ViraFEST assay sequencing came after antigen-specific CD4+ T cells were expanded with viral peptide pools. Following a roughly eleven-day culture, CD4+ T cells were purified. From March to December 2020, the person had a SARS-CoV-2 infection that was confirmed by PCR. Subjects were given two BNT162b2 or mRNA-1273 vaccine doses. CDR3 length: 12 residues. Per the germline V gene, CDR1 is SGHTA and CDR2 is FQGNSA. The V gene end was trimmed by 5 bases and the J gene end by 4 bases; junction bases not matched to a gene: 1. Profiling relied on immunoSEQ multiplex PCR, and the TCRdb table lists in-frame clones only, not all of them. In the table there are some 17,000 clones, approximately 82% of which are singletons.

The input for sequencing was CD4+ T cells from PBMCs cultured with SARS-CoV-2 spike peptides, taken after COVID-19 vaccination. This sequence originates from a human donor who had a prior SARS-CoV-2 infection. The chain couples TRBV7-2 to TRBJ1-2, with TRBD1 identical over 7 bases. The CDR3 region has the DNA TGTGCCAGCAGCCGGGACAGCTATGGCTACACCTTC. This codes for CASSRDSYGYTF.